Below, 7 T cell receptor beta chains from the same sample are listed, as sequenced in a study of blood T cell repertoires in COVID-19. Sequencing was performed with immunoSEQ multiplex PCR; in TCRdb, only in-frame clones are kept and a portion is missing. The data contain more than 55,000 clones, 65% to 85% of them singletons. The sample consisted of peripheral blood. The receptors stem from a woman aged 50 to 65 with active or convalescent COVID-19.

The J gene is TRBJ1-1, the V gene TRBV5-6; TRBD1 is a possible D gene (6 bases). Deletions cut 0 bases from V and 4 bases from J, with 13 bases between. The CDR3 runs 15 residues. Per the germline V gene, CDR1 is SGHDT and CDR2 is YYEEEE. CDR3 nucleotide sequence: TGTGCCAGCAGCTTGGAAGGGACACTTGTCACTGAAGCTTTCTTT. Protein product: CASSLEGTLVTEAFF.

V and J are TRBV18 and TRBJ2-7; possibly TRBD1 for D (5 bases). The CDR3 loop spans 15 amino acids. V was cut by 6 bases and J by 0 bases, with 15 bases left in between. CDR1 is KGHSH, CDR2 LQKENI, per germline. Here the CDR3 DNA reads TGTGCCAGCTCCCAGGGCAGGGCCCTCTCCTACGAGCAGTACTTC. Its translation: CASSQGRALSYEQYF.

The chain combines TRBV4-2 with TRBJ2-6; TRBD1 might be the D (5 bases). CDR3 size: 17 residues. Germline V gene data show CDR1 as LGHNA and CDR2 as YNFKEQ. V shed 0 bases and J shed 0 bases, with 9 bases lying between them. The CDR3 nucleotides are TGTGCCAGCAGCCAAGAGGACACTTCCTCTGGGGCCAACGTCCTGACTTTC. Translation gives CASSQEDTSSGANVLTF.

The CDR3 loop reads CASSFTGYRTFF. The CDR3 DNA reads TGTGCCAGCAGCTTTACAGGATACAGAACTTTCTTT. The chain recombines TRBV11-2 with TRBJ1-1; maybe TRBD1 (5 bases). V gave up 3 bases and J gave up 12 bases, with 14 bases separating them. The CDR3 totals 12 residues. The germline V gene encodes CDR1 SGHAT and CDR2 FQNNGV.

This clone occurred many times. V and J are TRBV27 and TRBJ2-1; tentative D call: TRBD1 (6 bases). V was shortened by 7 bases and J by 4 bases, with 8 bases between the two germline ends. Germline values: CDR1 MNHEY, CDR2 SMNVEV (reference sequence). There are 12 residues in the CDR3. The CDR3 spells CASMDSYNEQFF. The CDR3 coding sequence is TGTGCCAGCATGGACAGTTACAATGAGCAGTTCTTC.

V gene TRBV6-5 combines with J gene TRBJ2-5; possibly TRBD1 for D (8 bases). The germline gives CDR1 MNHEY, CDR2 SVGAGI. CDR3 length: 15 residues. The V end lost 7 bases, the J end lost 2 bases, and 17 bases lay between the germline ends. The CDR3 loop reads CASIQGAGVQETQYF. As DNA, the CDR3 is TGTGCCAGCATCCAGGGGGCGGGAGTGCAAGAGACCCAGTACTTC.

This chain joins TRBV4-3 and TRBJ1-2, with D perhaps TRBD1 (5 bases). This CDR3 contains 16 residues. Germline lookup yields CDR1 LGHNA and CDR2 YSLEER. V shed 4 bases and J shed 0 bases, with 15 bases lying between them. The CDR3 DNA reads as TGCGCCAGCAGCCCAGGTCAGGGTCTCTCTAACTATGGCTACACCTTC. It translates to CASSPGQGLSNYGYTF.